This T cell receptor beta chain is from a study of breast tumors, draining lymph nodes, adjacent tissues. Whole-study findings and limits: Luminal-like breast cancer showed significantly higher tumor–nontumor repertoire similarity than basal-like. Tumor TCR diversity was below lymph nodes but above nontumor tissue. Data fit most tumor T cells coming from lymph node, expanding in tumor. That most tumor T cells come from lymph nodes remained unproven.

This clonotype has at least ten counts. Its antigen is not known. Germline CDR1 is LGHDT and CDR2 is YNNKEL (reference sequence). The V and J ends lost 0 bases and 0 bases respectively, with 24 bases between them. CDR3 length: 21 amino acids. Each CDR3 protein gets one entry after TCRdb re-called the multiplex PCR reads with MiXCR. The sample has tens of thousands of distinct CDR3 sequences; 57% are singletons. The sequence was collected from a female donor with breast cancer. Some clones in this sample may be carry-over from other donors' samples. Sequences were obtained from breast tumor tissue. The chain joins TRBV3-1 to TRBJ1-5; TRBD1 might be the D (6 bases). The CDR3 DNA sequence: TGTGCCAGCAGCCAAGAAGAGTTTAAAATAAGGGGGAACCATAGCAATCAGCCCCAGCATTTT. The encoded protein is CASSQEEFKIRGNHSNQPQHF. The full variable domain, with the rest looked up from reference TRBV3-1 and TRBJ1-5, is DTAVSQTPKYLVTQMGNDKSIKCEQNLGHDTMYWYKQDSKKFLKIMFSYNNKELIINETVPNRFSPKSPDKAHLNLHINSLELGDSAVYFCASSQEEFKIRGNHSNQPQHFGDGTRLSIL.